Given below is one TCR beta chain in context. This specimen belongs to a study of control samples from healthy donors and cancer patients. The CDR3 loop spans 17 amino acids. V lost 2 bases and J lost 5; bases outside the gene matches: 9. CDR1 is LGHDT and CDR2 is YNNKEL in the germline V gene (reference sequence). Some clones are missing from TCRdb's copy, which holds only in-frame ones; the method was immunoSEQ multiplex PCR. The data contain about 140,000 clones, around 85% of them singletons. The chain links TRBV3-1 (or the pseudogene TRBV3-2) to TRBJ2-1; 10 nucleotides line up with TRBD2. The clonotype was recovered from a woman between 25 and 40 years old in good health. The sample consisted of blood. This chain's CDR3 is CASSQTGGLAGDNEQFF. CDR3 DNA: TGTGCCAGCAGCCAAACTGGCGGGCTAGCGGGAGACAATGAGCAGTTCTTC.